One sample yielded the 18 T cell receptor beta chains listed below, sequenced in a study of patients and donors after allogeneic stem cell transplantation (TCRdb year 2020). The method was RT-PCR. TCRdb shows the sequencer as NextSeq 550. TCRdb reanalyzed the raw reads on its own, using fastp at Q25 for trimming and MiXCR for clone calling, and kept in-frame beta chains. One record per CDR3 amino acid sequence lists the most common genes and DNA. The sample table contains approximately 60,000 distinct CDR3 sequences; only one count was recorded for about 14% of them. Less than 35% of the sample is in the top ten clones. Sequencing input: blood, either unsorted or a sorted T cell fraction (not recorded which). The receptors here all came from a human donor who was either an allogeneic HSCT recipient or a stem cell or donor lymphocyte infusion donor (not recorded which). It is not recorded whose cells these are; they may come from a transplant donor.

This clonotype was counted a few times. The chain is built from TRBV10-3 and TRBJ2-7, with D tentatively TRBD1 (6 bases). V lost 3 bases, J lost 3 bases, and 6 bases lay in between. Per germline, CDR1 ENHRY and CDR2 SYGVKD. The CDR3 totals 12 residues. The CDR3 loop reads CAISEGGYEQYF. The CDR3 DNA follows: TGTGCCATCAGTGAAGGGGGCTACGAGCAGTACTTC.

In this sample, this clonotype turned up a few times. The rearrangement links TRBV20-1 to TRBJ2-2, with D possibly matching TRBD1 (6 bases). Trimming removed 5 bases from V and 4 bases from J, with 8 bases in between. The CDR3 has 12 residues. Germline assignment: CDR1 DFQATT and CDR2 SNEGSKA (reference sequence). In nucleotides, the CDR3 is TGCAGTGCTTACAGGGTCACCGGGGAGCTGTTTTTT. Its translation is CSAYRVTGELFF.

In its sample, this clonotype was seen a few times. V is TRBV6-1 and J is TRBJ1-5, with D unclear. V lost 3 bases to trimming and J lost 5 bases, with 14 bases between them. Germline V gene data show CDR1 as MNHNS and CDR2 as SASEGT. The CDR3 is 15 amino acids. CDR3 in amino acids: CASSDGAGWDQPQHF. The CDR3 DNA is TGTGCCAGCAGTGACGGCGCAGGTTGGGATCAGCCCCAGCATTTT.

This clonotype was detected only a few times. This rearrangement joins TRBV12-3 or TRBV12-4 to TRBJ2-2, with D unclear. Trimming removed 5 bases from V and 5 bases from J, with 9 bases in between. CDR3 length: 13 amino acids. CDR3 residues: CASSPFDTGELFF. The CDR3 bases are TGTGCCAGCAGTCCGTTCGATACCGGGGAGCTGTTTTTT.

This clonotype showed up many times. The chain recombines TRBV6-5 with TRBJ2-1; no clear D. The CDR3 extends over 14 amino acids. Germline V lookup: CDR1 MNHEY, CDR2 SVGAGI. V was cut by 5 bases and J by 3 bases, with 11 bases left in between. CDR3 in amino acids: CASSIRDYYNEQFF. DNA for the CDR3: TGTGCCAGCAGTATCAGAGATTACTACAATGAGCAGTTCTTC.

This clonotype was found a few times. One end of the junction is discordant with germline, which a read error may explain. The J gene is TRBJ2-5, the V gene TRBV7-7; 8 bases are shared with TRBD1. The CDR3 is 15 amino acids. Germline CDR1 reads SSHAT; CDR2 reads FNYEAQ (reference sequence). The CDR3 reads CASSLGGTGQETQYF. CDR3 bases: TGTGCTAGCAGCTTAGGGGGGACAGGCCAAGAGACCCAGTACTTC.

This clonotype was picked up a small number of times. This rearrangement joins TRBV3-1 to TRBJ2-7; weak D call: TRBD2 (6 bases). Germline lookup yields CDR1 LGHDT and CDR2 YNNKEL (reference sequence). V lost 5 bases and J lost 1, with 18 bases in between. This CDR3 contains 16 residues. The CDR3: CASSWKDWRGSYEQYF. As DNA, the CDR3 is TGTGCCAGCAGCTGGAAGGACTGGCGGGGATCCTACGAGCAGTACTTC.

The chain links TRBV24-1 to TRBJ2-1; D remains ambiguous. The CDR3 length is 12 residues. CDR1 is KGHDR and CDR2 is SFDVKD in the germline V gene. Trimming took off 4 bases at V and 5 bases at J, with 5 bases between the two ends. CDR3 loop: CATSEVHNEQFF. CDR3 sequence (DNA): TGTGCCACCAGTGAGGTTCACAATGAGCAGTTCTTC.

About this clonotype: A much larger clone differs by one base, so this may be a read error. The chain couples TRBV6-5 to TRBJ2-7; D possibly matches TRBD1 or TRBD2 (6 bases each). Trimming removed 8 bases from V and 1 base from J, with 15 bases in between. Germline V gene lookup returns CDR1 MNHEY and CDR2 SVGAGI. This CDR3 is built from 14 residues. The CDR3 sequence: CASCGQRASYEQYF. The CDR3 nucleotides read TGTGCCAGCTGTGGACAGCGGGCTTCCTACGAGCAGTACTTC.

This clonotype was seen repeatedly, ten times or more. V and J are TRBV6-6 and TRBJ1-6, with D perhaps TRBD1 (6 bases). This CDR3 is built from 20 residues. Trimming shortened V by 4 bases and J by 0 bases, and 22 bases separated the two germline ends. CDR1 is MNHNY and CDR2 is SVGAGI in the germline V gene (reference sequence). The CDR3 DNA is TGTGCCAGCAGTTGGGGGTCAGGGGTCTTTCAGAGCTCCTATAATTCACCCCTCCACTTT. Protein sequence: CASSWGSGVFQSSYNSPLHF.

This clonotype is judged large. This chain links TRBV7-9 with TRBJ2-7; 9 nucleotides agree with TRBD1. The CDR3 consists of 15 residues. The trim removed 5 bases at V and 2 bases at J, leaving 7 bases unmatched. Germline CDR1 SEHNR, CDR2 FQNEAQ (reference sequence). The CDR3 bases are TGTGCCAGCAGCCCCCTCGACAGGGGGACCTACGAGCAGTACTTC. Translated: CASSPLDRGTYEQYF.

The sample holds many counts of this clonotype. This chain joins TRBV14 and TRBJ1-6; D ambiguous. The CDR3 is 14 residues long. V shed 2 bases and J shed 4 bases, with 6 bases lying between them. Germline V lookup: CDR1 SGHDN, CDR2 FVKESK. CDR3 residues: CASSQTRYNSPLHF. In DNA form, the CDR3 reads TGTGCCAGCAGCCAAACCCGGTATAATTCACCCCTCCACTTT. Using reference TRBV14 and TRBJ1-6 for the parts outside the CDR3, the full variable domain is EAGVTQFPSHSVIEKGQTVTLRCDPISGHDNLYWYRRVMGKEIKFLLHFVKESKQDESGMPNNRFLAERTGGTYSTLKVQPAELEDSGVYFCASSQTRYNSPLHFGNGTRLTVT.

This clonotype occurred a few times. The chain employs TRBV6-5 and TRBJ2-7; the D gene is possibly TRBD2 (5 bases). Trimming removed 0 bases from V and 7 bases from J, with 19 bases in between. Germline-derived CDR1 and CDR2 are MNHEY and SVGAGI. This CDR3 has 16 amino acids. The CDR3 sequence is CASSYSVKGALREQYF. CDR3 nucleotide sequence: TGTGCCAGCAGTTACTCGGTAAAGGGAGCCCTTAGAGAGCAGTACTTC.

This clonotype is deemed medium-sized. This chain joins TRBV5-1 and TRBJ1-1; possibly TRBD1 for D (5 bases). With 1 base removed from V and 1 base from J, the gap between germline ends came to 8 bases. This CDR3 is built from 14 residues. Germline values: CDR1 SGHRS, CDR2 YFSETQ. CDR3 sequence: CASSLNQGNTEAFF. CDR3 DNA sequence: TGCGCCAGCAGCTTGAACCAGGGGAACACTGAAGCTTTCTTT.

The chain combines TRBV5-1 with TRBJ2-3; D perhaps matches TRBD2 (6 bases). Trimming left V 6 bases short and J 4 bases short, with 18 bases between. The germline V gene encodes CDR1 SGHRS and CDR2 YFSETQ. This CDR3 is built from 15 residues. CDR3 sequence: CASTPGLLSPDTQYF. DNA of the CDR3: TGCGCCAGCACCCCGGGACTCCTTTCTCCAGATACGCAGTATTTT.

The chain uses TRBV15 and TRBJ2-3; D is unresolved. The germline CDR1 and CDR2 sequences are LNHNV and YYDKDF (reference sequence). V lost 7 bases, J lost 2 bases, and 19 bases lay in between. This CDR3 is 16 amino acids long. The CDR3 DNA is TGTGCCACCATGGCCGCCTCGAGGTTTTACACAGATACGCAGTATTTT. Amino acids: CATMAASRFYTDTQYF.

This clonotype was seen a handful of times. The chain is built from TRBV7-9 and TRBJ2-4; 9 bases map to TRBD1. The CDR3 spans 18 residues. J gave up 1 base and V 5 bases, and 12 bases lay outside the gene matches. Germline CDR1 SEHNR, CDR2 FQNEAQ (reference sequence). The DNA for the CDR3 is TGTGCCAGCAGCCCAATTCGTGGGGACAGGGCGGCCAAAAACATTCAGTACTTC. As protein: CASSPIRGDRAAKNIQYF.

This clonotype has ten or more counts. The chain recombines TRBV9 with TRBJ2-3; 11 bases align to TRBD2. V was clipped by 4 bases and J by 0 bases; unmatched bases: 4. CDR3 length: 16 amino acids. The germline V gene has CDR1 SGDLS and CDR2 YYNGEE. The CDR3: CASSTRTSGSTDTQYF. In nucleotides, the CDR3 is TGTGCCAGCAGCACACGGACTAGCGGGAGCACAGATACGCAGTATTTT.